A single sample gave rise to the 28 T cell receptor beta chains below, sequenced in a study of T cells after yellow fever vaccination. Using its own MiXCR run on the 5' RACE reads, TCRdb lists one record per CDR3 protein. Here the sample spans 450,000 to 600,000 distinct CDR3 sequences, about a sixth being singletons. The sample was PBMCs, taken less than 6 days after the first yellow fever vaccination. The source is a young man who received the YFV17D yellow fever vaccine.

The rearrangement uses TRBV6-1 and TRBJ2-6; unclear D gene. Trimming shortened V by 7 bases and J by 0 bases, and 10 bases separated the two germline ends. The CDR3 is 15 residues long. Germline-derived CDR1 and CDR2 are MNHNS and SASEGT. The CDR3 bases are TGTGCCAGCAAACGCAGGCGCTCTGGGGCCAACGTCCTGACTTTC. Protein product: CASKRRRSGANVLTF.

As for this clonotype: This sequence may be a read error, since a much larger clone differs from it by one base. This rearrangement joins TRBV7-6 to TRBJ2-5; 10 bases match TRBD2. V lost 5 bases, J lost 4 bases, and 7 bases stayed unmatched. Looked up from germline, CDR1 is SGHVS and CDR2 is FNYEAQ. CDR3 length: 15 amino acids. CDR3 protein: CASSPGTSVGETQYF. CDR3 DNA sequence: TGTGCCAGCAGCCCCGGGACTAGCGTGGGAGAGACCCAGTACTTC.

This clonotype came up many times. This chain uses TRBV12-3 or TRBV12-4 with TRBJ2-2; 10 bases are shared with TRBD2. The CDR3 runs 15 residues. J was trimmed by 4 bases and V by 2 bases; bases with no gene match: 1. This chain's CDR3 is CASSLQRGGTGELFF. The DNA for the CDR3 is TGTGCCAGCAGTTTACAGCGGGGGGGCACCGGGGAGCTGTTTTTT.

The chain links TRBV4-2 to TRBJ1-2; TRBD1 matches at 8 bases. V was clipped by 2 bases and J by 8 bases; unmatched bases: 13. CDR3 length: 16 residues. Germline-derived CDR1 and CDR2 are LGHNA and YNFKEQ. The CDR3 nucleotides read TGTGCCAGCAGCCAACAAGGACAGGGTGTAGATCGGGGCTACACCTTC. Translation: CASSQQGQGVDRGYTF.

The chain combines TRBV5-1 with TRBJ2-4; tentative D call: TRBD2 (5 bases). Germline V gene sequence: CDR1 SGHRS, CDR2 YFSETQ. This CDR3 is 14 amino acids long. The ends were cut back, 0 bases at V and 7 bases at J, with 11 bases in the middle. The CDR3 DNA reads as TGCGCCAGCAGCTTGGATCCGGGGTTGAACATTCAGTACTTC. Residues: CASSLDPGLNIQYF.

This clonotype was picked up a small number of times. The V and J genes are TRBV4-2 and TRBJ2-7; D gene ambiguous. V was trimmed by 0 bases and J by 8 bases, leaving 5 bases between them. Germline-derived CDR1 and CDR2 are LGHNA and YNFKEQ. This CDR3 has 11 residues. DNA of the CDR3: TGTGCCAGCAGCCAAGAACGCCAGCAGTACTTC. Translating it yields CASSQERQQYF.

This clonotype was recorded a few times. This rearrangement joins TRBV5-1 to TRBJ1-1, with D hard to call. The germline V and J ends were trimmed by 3 bases and 1 base, with 13 bases remaining between them. Germline CDR1 and CDR2: SGHRS and YFSETQ. There are 15 residues in the CDR3. CDR3 in DNA: TGCGCCAGCAGCTACCGACGGACCGGGAACACTGAAGCTTTCTTT. Amino acid sequence: CASSYRRTGNTEAFF.

The DNA of the CDR3 is TGTGCCAGCAGTGGTTGGAATTTGGTCGAGCAGTACGTC. This codes for CASSGWNLVEQYV. The J gene is TRBJ2-7, the V gene TRBV6-4; D call uncertain. Per the germline V gene, CDR1 is MRHNA and CDR2 is SNTAGT. CDR3 size: 13 residues. Trimming cost V 4 bases and J 6 bases, with 13 bases left between them.

This clonotype came up a few times. The chain uses TRBV19 and TRBJ1-2; D not certain. The CDR3 runs 14 residues. CDR1 LNHDA and CDR2 SQIVND come from the germline V gene (reference sequence). Trimming cost V 5 bases and J 8 bases, with 18 bases left between them. The CDR3 spells CASSPVTVGAGYTF. DNA for the CDR3: TGTGCCAGTAGTCCCGTCACCGTGGGCGCAGGCTACACCTTC.

The V and J genes are TRBV7-2 and TRBJ1-1; no clear D. There are 15 residues in the CDR3. V was trimmed by 5 bases and J by 1 base, leaving 14 bases between them. In germline, CDR1 is SGHTA, CDR2 FQGNSA. The CDR3 nucleotides read TGTGCCAGCAGCCCCCACGTCGGTGCGAACACTGAAGCTTTCTTT. It yields the protein CASSPHVGANTEAFF.

The chain uses TRBV4-1 and TRBJ1-5; the D is unclear. The germline gives CDR1 MGHRA, CDR2 YSYEKL. The V end lost 1 base, the J end lost 3 bases, and 13 bases lay between the germline ends. The CDR3 totals 16 residues. Here the CDR3 DNA reads TGCGCCAGCAGCCAAGCGACGGGCACGTACAATCAGCCCCAGCATTTT. Protein product: CASSQATGTYNQPQHF.

This clonotype appeared a single time. The rearrangement joins TRBV12-3 or TRBV12-4 to TRBJ2-7; the D is unclear. V was shortened by 5 bases and J by 9 bases, with 14 bases between the two germline ends. The CDR3 is 12 residues long. The CDR3 region is CASSPQIPGQYF. DNA of the CDR3: TGTGCCAGCAGTCCACAAATTCCGGGGCAGTACTTC.

This clonotype came up a few times. V and J are TRBV5-1 and TRBJ1-1, with a weak D call TRBD1 (5 bases). The ends were cut back, 2 bases at V and 2 bases at J, with 13 bases in the middle. Germline CDR1 reads SGHRS; CDR2 reads YFSETQ. The CDR3 totals 15 residues. The CDR3 DNA is TGCGCCAGCAGCTTAAGGGCAGGGCGTAACACTGAAGCTTTCTTT. Translating it yields CASSLRAGRNTEAFF.

The chain joins TRBV14 to TRBJ1-1; D not certain. This CDR3 is 15 amino acids long. With 3 bases removed from V and 1 base from J, the gap between germline ends came to 12 bases. Germline CDR1 and CDR2: SGHDN and FVKESK. Here the CDR3 reads CASSQFGFQNTEAFF. CDR3 coding DNA: TGTGCCAGCAGCCAGTTCGGTTTTCAGAACACTGAAGCTTTCTTT.

The gene calls are TRBV6-5 and TRBJ2-7; 8 bases are shared with TRBD1. Germline assignment: CDR1 MNHEY and CDR2 SVGAGI. This CDR3 has 15 amino acids. Losses at the gene ends were 0 bases for V and 6 bases for J; bases not matched to a gene: 7. CDR3 in amino acids: CASSYSVAGGGEQYF. CDR3 DNA: TGTGCCAGCAGTTACTCGGTGGCAGGGGGCGGCGAGCAGTACTTC.

The genes are TRBV6-1 and TRBJ2-1; TRBD1 agrees at 8 bases. Unmatched junction bases numbered 3, after V lost 5 bases and J lost 3 bases. Germline values: CDR1 MNHNS, CDR2 SASEGT. The CDR3 is 14 amino acids. Written as DNA, the CDR3 is TGTGCCAGCAGTAGACAGGGGTTCTACAATGAGCAGTTCTTC. Translation gives CASSRQGFYNEQFF.

This clonotype turned up a few times. The chain links TRBV2 to TRBJ1-5; no definite D call. The V end lost 8 bases, the J end lost 0 bases, and 8 bases lay between the germline ends. Germline CDR1 is SNHLY and CDR2 is FYNNEI. The CDR3 loop spans 13 amino acids. The CDR3 loop is CASDSNSNQPQHF. DNA for the CDR3: TGTGCCAGCGACTCGAATAGCAATCAGCCCCAGCATTTT.

This clonotype came up a few times. The chain employs TRBV12-3 or TRBV12-4 and TRBJ2-5, with D tentatively TRBD2 (7 bases). V lost 0 bases and J 5 bases, leaving 19 bases between the germline ends. This CDR3 spans 17 amino acids. This chain's CDR3 is CASSLARGGGARETQYF. The CDR3 DNA sequence: TGTGCCAGCAGTTTAGCCCGTGGTGGGGGGGCCCGGGAGACCCAGTACTTC.

V and J are TRBV12-3 or TRBV12-4 and TRBJ2-3; D possibly corresponds to TRBD2 (6 bases). The V gene lost 3 bases and the J gene lost 2 bases, with 12 bases spanning the gap. The CDR3 consists of 15 residues. CDR3 region: CASSLGSGYTDTQYF. The CDR3 region has the DNA TGTGCCAGCAGTTTGGGTAGCGGCTACACAGATACGCAGTATTTT.

This clonotype was found many times. The gene calls are TRBV5-1 and TRBJ1-1; weak D call: TRBD1 (5 bases). CDR3 length equals 15 residues. Germline CDR1 and CDR2: SGHRS and YFSETQ. The V gene lost 0 bases and the J gene lost 6 bases, with 15 bases spanning the gap. CDR3 DNA sequence: TGCGCCAGCAGCTTGGCCGCAGGGAGTTACCCTGAAGCTTTCTTT. This encodes CASSLAAGSYPEAFF.

This clonotype was counted between two and nine times. CDR3 amino acids: CASSQTDRGALANYGYTF. The CDR3 DNA sequence: TGCGCCAGCAGCCAAACGGACAGGGGGGCTCTAGCTAACTATGGCTACACCTTC. V is TRBV4-1 and J is TRBJ1-2; 10 nucleotides agree with TRBD1. CDR1 is MGHRA, CDR2 YSYEKL, per germline. V lost 2 bases and J lost 0; bases outside the gene matches: 9. The CDR3 runs 18 residues.

V gene TRBV4-1 combines with J gene TRBJ2-4; D is possibly TRBD1 (5 bases). V shed 1 base and J shed 2 bases, with 12 bases lying between them. Germline loops: CDR1 MGHRA, CDR2 YSYEKL. The CDR3 totals 16 residues. The CDR3 loop reads CASSQGQGRTKNIQYF. DNA of the CDR3: TGCGCCAGCAGCCAAGGGCAGGGTCGTACCAAAAACATTCAGTACTTC.

The rearrangement links TRBV7-3 to TRBJ1-5; TRBD1 matches 7 bases. This CDR3 has 15 residues. Germline-derived CDR1 and CDR2 are SGHTA and FQGTGA. The J segment lost 2 bases and the V segment lost 4 bases, leaving 5 bases of the junction unmatched. CDR3 sequence: CASSSEGGRNQPQHF. CDR3 DNA sequence: TGTGCCAGCAGCTCGGAAGGGGGCCGCAATCAGCCCCAGCATTTT. The entire variable domain, with the rest obtained from reference TRBV7-3 and TRBJ1-5, is as follows: GAGVSQTPSNKVTEKGKYVELRCDPISGHTALYWYRQSLGQGPEFLIYFQGTGAADDSGLPNDRFFAVRPEGSVSTLKIQRTERGDSAVYLCASSSEGGRNQPQHFGDGTRLSIL.

The chain carries TRBV18 and TRBJ2-7, with D perhaps matching TRBD1 (5 bases). V lost 4 bases and J 3 bases, leaving 19 bases between the germline ends. CDR3 length: 16 amino acids. The germline V gene has CDR1 KGHSH and CDR2 LQKENI. The CDR3: CASSRFQGAPGYEQYF. For the CDR3, the DNA is TGTGCCAGCTCACGTTTTCAAGGGGCGCCGGGCTACGAGCAGTACTTC.

The chain is built from TRBV2 and TRBJ2-1, with 8 bases matching TRBD1. V was clipped by 5 bases and J by 13 bases; unmatched bases: 10. This CDR3 has 13 amino acids. Germline V gives CDR1 SNHLY, CDR2 FYNNEI. Here the CDR3 reads CASSWLDRGTQFF. The CDR3 DNA reads TGTGCCAGCAGTTGGCTAGACAGGGGAACACAGTTCTTC.

The chain is built from TRBV27 and TRBJ2-7; D is perhaps TRBD2 (6 bases). CDR1 MNHEY and CDR2 SMNVEV come from the germline V gene (reference sequence). The CDR3 is made up of 15 amino acids. Trimming shortened V by 6 bases and J by 2 bases, and 17 bases separated the two germline ends. Written as DNA, the CDR3 is TGTGCCAGCAGCCGAATGGGACGGGGGACCTACGAGCAGTACTTC. As protein: CASSRMGRGTYEQYF.

V gene TRBV7-9 combines with J gene TRBJ2-3; 7 bases align to TRBD1. CDR3 size: 16 residues. Per germline, CDR1 SEHNR and CDR2 FQNEAQ (reference sequence). The ends lost 5 bases at V and 2 bases at J; junction bases unmatched: 10. The CDR3 loop reads CASSPVETGNTDTQYF. The CDR3 DNA reads as TGTGCCAGCAGCCCCGTAGAGACAGGGAACACAGATACGCAGTATTTT.

This clonotype was counted only a few times. This rearrangement joins TRBV9 to TRBJ2-3, with 12 bases identical to TRBD2. The ends lost 4 bases at V and 1 base at J; junction bases unmatched: 7. Germline CDR1 is SGDLS and CDR2 is YYNGEE. The CDR3 contains 17 residues. The chain's CDR3 is CASSLRTSGEGTDTQYF. The CDR3 nucleotides are TGTGCCAGCAGCCTTAGGACTAGCGGGGAAGGCACAGATACGCAGTATTTT.